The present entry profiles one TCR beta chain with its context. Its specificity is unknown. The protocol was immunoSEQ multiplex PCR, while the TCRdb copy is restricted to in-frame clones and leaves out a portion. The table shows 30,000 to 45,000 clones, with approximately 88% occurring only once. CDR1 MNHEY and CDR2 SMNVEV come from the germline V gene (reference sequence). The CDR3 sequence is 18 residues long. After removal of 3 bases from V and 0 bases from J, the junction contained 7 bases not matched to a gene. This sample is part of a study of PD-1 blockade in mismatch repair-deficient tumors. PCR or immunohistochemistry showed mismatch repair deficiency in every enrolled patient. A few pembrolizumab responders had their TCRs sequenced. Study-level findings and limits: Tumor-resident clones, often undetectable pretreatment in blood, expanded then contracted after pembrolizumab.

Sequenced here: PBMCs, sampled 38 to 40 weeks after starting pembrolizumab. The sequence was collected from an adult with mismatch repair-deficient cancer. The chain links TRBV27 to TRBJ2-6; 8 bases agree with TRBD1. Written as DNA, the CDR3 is TGTGCCAGCAGTTTTGGCCGACAGGGGTTCTCTGGGGCCAACGTCCTGACTTTC. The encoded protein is CASSFGRQGFSGANVLTF. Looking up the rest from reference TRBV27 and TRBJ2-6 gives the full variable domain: EAQVTQNPRYLITVTGKKLTVTCSQNMNHEYMSWYRQDPGLGLRQIYYSMNVEVTDKGDVPEGYKVSRKEKRNFPLILESPSPNQTSLYFCASSFGRQGFSGANVLTFGAGSRLTVL.